This TCR beta chain derives from a study of regulatory T cells in long-lasting Graves disease. Combining iRepertoire HTBI primers with Arm-PCR of CDR3 regions, the authors built TCR beta libraries. MiXCR, applied by TCRdb to the multiplex PCR reads, yields one record per CDR3 protein. Among 400,000 to 650,000 distinct CDR3 sequences listed, roughly 16% were seen once. Time point given: newly diagnosed GD, antithyroid drugs for less than 3 months. Following extraction of RNA from PBMCs, that RNA was used to make the TCR library. Broader study findings: TCR diversity was lower in persistent Graves' patients than in newly diagnosed ones.

CDR1 is KGHSY, CDR2 FQNENV, per germline. CDR3 length: 13 residues. V was pared by 0 bases and J by 4 bases, with 5 bases between. This clonotype was detected ten times or more. Its specificity is unknown. These data also featured in a second study, about T cells in Graves' hyperthyroidism and ophthalmopathy. According to that study: Primed by the HTBI set, a first-round RT-PCR was run on the TCR CDR3.

The chain carries TRBV16 and TRBJ2-3; D not resolved. The clonotype was recovered from a woman aged 40 to 65 with Graves disease. Sequenced material: peripheral blood mononuclear cells (PBMCs), taken at new diagnosis, from a patient treated with antithyroid drugs. CDR3 sequence reads: CASSQSHADTQYF. CDR3 in DNA: TGTGCCAGCAGCCAATCGCACGCAGATACGCAGTATTTT.